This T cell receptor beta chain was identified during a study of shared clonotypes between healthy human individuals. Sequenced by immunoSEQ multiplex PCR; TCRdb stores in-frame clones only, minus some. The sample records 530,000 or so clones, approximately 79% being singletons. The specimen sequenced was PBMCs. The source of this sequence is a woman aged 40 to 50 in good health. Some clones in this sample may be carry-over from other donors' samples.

CDR3: CASSRMNTEAFF. The CDR3 nucleotides are TGTGCCAGCAGTCGAATGAACACTGAAGCTTTCTTT. This chain links TRBV2 with TRBJ1-1; D not resolved. V dropped 5 bases and J dropped 0 bases, with 4 bases sitting between them. The V gene's germline CDR1 is SNHLY and CDR2 FYNNEI. This CDR3 contains 12 residues.